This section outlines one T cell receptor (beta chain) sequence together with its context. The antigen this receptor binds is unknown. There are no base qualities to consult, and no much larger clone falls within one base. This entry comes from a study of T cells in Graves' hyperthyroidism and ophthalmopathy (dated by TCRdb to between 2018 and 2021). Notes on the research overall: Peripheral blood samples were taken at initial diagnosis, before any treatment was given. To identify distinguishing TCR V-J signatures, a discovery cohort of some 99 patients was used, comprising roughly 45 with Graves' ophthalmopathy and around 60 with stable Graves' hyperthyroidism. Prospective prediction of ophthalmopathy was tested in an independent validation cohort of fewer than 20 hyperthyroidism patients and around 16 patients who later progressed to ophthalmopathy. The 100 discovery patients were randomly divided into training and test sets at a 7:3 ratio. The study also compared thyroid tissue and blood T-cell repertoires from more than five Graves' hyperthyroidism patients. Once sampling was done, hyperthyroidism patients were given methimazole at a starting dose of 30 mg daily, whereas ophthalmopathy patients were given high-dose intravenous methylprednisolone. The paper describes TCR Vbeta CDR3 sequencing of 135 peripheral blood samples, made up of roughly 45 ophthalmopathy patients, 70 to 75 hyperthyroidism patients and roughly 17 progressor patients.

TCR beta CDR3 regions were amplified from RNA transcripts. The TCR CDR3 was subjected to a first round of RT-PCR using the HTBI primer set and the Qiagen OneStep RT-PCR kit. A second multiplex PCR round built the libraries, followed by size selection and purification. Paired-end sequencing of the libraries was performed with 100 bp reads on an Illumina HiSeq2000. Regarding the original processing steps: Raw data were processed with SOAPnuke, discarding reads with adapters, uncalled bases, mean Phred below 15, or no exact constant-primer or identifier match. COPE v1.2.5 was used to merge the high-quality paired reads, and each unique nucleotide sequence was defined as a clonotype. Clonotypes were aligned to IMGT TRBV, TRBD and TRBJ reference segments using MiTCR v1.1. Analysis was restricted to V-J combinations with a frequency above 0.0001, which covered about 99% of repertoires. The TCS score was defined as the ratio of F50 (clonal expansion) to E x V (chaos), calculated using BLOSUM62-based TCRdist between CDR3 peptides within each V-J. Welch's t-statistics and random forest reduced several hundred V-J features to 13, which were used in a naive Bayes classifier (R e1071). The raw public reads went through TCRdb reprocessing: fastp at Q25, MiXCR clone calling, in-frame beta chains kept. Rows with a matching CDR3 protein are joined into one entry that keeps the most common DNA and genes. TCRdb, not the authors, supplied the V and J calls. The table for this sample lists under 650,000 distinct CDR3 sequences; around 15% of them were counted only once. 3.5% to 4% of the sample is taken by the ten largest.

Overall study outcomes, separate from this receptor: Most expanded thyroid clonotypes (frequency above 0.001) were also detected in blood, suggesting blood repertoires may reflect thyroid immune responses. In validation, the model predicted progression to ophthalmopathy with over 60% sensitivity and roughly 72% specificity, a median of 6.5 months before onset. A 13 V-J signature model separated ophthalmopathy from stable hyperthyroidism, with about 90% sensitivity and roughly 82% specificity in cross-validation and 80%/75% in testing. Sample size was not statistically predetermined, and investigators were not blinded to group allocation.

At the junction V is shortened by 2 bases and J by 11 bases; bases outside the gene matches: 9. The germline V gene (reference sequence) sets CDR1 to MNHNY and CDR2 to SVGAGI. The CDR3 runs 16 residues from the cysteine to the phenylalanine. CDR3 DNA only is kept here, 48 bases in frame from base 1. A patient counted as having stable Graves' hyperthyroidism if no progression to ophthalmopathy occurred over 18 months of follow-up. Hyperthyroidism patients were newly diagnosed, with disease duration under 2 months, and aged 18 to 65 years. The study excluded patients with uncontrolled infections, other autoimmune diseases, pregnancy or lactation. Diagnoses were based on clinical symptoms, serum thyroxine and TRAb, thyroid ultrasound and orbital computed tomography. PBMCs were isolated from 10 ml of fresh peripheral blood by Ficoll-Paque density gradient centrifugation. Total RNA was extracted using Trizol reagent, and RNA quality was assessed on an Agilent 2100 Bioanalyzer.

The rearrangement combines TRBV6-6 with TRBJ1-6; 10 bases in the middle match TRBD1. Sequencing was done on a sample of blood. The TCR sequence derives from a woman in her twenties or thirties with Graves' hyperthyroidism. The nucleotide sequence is TGTGCCAGCAGTTACACTCCGGGACAGGGGAGGACACCCCTCCACTTT. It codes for CASSYTPGQGRTPLHF.